This TCR beta chain was sequenced in a study of CD8 T cells in ankylosing spondylitis. This clonotype was found a few times. Antigen specificity is unknown. Overall study findings and caveats: Ankylosing spondylitis blood appeared to carry a characteristic TCR beta motif of roughly 8 highly homologous variants. Some of the motif variants had earlier been found in reactive arthritis patients' fluid and blood.

5'-RACE, quantitative and with molecular barcodes, yielded the TCR beta libraries. Each CDR3 protein is one row after TCRdb ran MiXCR on the 5' RACE reads. The sample yields some 350,000 distinct CDR3 sequences, roughly 15% seen once. CDR1 is KGHSH and CDR2 is LQKENI in the germline V gene. The J segment lost 4 bases and the V segment lost 4 bases, leaving 9 bases of the junction unmatched. The CDR3 is 15 amino acids. What was sequenced was blood, either unsorted or a sorted T cell fraction (not recorded which). This chain joins TRBV18 and TRBJ1-2; TRBD1 matches at 7 bases. The origin of this receptor is a male donor with ankylosing spondylitis or in good health (not recorded which). The CDR3 sequence is CASSLGTEWGYGYTF. The CDR3 nucleotides read TGTGCCAGCTCACTCGGGACAGAATGGGGCTATGGCTACACCTTC. The full variable domain, completed using reference TRBV18 and TRBJ1-2, is NAGVMQNPRHLVRRRGQEARLRCSPMKGHSHVYWYRQLPEEGLKFMVYLQKENIIDESGMPKERFSAEFPKEGPSILRIQQVVRGDSAAYFCASSLGTEWGYGYTFGSGTRLTVV.